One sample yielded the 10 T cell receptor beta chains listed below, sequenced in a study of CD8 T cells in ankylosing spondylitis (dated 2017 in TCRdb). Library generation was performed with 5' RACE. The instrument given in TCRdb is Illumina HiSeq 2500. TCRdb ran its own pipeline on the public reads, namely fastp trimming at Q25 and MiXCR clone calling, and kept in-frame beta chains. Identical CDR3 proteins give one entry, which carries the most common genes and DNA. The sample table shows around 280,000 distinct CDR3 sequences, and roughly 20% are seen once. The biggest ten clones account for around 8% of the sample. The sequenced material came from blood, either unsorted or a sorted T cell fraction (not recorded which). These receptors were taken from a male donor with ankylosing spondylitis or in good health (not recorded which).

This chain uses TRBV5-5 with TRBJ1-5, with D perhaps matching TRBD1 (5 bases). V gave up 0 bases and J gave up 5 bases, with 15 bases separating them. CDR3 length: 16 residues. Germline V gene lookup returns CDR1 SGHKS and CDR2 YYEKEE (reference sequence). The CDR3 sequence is CASSLVPQGLDQPQHF. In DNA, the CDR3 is TGTGCCAGCAGCTTGGTTCCCCAGGGCTTGGATCAGCCCCAGCATTTT.

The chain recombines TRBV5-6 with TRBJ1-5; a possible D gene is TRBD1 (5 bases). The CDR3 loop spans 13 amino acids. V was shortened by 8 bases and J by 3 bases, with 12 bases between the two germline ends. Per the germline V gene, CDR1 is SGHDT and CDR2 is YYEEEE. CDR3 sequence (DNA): TGTGCCAGTAGCGACAGACACAATCAGCCCCAGCATTTT. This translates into CASSDRHNQPQHF. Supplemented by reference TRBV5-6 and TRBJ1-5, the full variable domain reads DAGVTQSPTHLIKTRGQQVTLRCSPKSGHDTVSWYQQALGQGPQFIFQYYEEEERQRGNFPDRFSGHQFPNYSSELNVNALLLGDSALYLCASSDRHNQPQHFGDGTRLSIL.

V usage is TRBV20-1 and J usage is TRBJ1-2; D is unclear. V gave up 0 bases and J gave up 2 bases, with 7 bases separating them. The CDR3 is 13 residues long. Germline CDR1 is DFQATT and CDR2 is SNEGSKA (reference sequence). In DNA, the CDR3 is TGCAGTGCTAGAGATAGCAGGAACTATGGCTACACCTTC. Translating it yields CSARDSRNYGYTF.

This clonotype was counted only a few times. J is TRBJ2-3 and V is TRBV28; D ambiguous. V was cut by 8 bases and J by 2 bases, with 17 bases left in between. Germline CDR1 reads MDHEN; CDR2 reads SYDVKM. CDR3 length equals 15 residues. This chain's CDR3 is CASRIYSRPTDTQYF. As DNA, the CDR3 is TGTGCCAGCCGCATATACTCTAGGCCCACAGATACGCAGTATTTT.

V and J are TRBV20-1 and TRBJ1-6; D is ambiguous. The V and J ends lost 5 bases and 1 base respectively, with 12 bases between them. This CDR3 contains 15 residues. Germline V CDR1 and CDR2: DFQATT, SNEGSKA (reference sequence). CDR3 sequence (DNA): TGCAGTGCTTCTCGCCGAATGTCCTATAATTCACCCCTCCACTTT. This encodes CSASRRMSYNSPLHF.

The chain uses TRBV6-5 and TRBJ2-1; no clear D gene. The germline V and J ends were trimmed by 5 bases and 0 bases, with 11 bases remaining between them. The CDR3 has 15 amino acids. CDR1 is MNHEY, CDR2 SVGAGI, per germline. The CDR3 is CASSTGETSYNEQFF. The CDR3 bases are TGTGCCAGCAGTACTGGGGAAACCTCCTACAATGAGCAGTTCTTC.

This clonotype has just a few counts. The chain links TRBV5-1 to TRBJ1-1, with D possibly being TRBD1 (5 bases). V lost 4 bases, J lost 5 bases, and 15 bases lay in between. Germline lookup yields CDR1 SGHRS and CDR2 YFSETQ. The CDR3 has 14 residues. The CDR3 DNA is TGCGCCAGCAGCGCCGGCGGGACGGTTACTGAAGCTTTCTTT. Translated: CASSAGGTVTEAFF.

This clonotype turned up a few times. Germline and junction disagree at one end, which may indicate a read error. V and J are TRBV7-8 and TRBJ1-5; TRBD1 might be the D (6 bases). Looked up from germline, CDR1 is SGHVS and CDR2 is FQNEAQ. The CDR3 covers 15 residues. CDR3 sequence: CASRLGEQGNQPQHF. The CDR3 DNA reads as TGTGCCAGCAGATTAGGGGAACAGGGAAATCAGCCCCAGCATTTT.

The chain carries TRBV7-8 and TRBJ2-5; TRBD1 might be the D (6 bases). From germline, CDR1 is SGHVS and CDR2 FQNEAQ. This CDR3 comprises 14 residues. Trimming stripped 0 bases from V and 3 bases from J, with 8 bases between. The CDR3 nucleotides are TGTGCCAGCAGCTTAGCGGGGGCCAAAGAGACCCAGTACTTC. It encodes CASSLAGAKETQYF.

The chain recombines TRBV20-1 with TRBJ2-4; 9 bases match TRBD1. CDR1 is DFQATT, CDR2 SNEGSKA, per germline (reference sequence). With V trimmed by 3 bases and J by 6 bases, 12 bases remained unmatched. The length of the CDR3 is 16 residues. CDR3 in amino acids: CSARSRTGEIGNIQYF. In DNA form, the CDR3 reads TGCAGTGCTAGGTCTCGGACAGGGGAGATTGGAAACATTCAGTACTTC.